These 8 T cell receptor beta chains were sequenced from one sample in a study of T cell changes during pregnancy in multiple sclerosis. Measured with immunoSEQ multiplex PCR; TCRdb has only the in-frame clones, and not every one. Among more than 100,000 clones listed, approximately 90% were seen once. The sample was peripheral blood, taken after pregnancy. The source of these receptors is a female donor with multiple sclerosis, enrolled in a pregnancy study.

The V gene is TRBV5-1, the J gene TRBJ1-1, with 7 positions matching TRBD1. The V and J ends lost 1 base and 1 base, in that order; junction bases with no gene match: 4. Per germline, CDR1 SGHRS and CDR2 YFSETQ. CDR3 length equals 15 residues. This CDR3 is CASSLLGTANTEAFF. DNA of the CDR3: TGCGCCAGCAGCTTGTTAGGGACAGCGAACACTGAAGCTTTCTTT.

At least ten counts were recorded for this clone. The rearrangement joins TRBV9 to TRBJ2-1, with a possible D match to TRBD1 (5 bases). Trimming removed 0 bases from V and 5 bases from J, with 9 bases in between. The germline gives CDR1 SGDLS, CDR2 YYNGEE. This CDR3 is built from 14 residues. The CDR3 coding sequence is TGTGCCAGCAGCGTAGCTTACAGGAACAATGAGCAGTTCTTC. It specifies CASSVAYRNNEQFF.

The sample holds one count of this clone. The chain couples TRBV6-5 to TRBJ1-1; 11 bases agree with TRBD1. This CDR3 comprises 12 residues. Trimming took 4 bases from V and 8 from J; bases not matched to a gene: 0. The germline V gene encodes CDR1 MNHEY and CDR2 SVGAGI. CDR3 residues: CASSWTGGEAFF. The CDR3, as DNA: TGTGCCAGCAGTTGGACAGGGGGCGAAGCTTTCTTT.

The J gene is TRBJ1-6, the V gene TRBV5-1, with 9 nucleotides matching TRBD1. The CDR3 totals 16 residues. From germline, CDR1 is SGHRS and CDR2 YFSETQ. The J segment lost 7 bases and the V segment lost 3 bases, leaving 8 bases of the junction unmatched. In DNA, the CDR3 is TGCGCCAGCAGCTCTGACCCTGGGACAGGGAATTCACCCCTCCACTTT. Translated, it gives CASSSDPGTGNSPLHF.

CDR3 coding DNA: TGTGCCAGCAGCTCGGGCCGTTTACAGGGGAACACTGAAGCTTTCTTT. Residues: CASSSGRLQGNTEAFF. The J gene is TRBJ1-1, the V gene TRBV7-9, with a possible D match to TRBD1 (6 bases). Germline V CDR1 and CDR2: SEHNR, FQNEAQ (reference sequence). V gave up 4 bases and J gave up 1 base, with 16 bases separating them. CDR3 size: 16 residues.

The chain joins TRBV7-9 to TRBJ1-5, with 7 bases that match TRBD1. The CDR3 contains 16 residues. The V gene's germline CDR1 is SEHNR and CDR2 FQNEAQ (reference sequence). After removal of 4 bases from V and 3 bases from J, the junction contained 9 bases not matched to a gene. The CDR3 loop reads CASSSAGGISNQPQHF. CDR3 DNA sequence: TGTGCCAGCAGCTCCGCAGGGGGAATATCCAATCAGCCCCAGCATTTT.

Here the CDR3 reads CASSPLTANTEAFF. CDR3 DNA: TGTGCCAGCTCACCACTAACAGCGAACACTGAAGCTTTCTTT. The chain joins TRBV18 to TRBJ1-1; D is unclear. Germline lookup yields CDR1 KGHSH and CDR2 LQKENI. The V gene lost 1 base and the J gene lost 1 base, with 7 bases spanning the gap. CDR3 size: 14 residues. The full variable domain, in which reference TRBV18 and TRBJ1-1 provide the parts outside the CDR3, is NAGVMQNPRHLVRRRGQEARLRCSPMKGHSHVYWYRQLPEEGLKFMVYLQKENIIDESGMPKERFSAEFPKEGPSILRIQQVVRGDSAAYFCASSPLTANTEAFFGQGTRLTVV.

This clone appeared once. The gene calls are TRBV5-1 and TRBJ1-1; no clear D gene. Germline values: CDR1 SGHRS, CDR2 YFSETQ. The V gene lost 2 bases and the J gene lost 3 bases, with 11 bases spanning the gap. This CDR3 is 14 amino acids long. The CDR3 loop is CASSLFGRDTEAFF. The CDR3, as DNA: TGCGCCAGCAGCTTATTCGGGAGAGACACTGAAGCTTTCTTT.